This TCR beta chain was found in a study of neurological immune-mediated disorders. Time point given: longitudinal time-point 2. This clonotype appeared many times. The target antigen is unknown. TCRdb reanalysed the 5' RACE reads using MiXCR and keeps one entry per CDR3 protein. Among some 80,000 distinct CDR3 sequences listed, 5.8% were seen once. Study findings and constraints: When the repertoires were grouped phylogenetically, those of 18 of the 34 multiple sclerosis patients came together in a single cluster of related CDR3 sequences, which points to a possible repertoire-level signature. HTLV-1-associated myelopathy ranked highest for TCR clonal expansion and multiple sclerosis lowest, beneath healthy controls. The absence of shared CDR3 amino acid sequences among expanded clones across subjects suggests private repertoires in all groups.

The sequence was obtained from a woman aged 55-75 years with multiple sclerosis. The sequencing input was PBMCs.

The CDR3 region has the DNA TGTGCCAGCAGCTTAGGAGGGGTTCGGGCCAAAAACATTCAGTACTTC. As protein: CASSLGGVRAKNIQYF. The V call is TRBV7-9, the J call TRBJ2-4; TRBD1 or TRBD2 may be the D gene (5 bases each). The CDR3 covers 16 residues. The germline V gene encodes CDR1 SEHNR and CDR2 FQNEAQ (reference sequence). V lost 1 base, J lost 1 base, and 11 bases lay in between.